This T cell receptor (beta chain) was recorded in a study of blood T cell repertoires in COVID-19. Whole-study context: The cDNA or gDNA used as material had been derived from T cells, B-cell-depleted T cells, or PBMCs.

Regarding this clone: One end of the junction does not line up with germline, which may come from a read error.

Libraries were prepared by immunoSEQ multiplex PCR; TCRdb keeps only in-frame clonotypes and omits some of them. Of about 230,000 clones in the sample, 65% to 90% are singletons; the top ten hold roughly 1.4%. The CDR3 has 11 residues. Germline assignment: CDR1 KGHDR and CDR2 SFDVKD. The chain uses TRBV24-1 and TRBJ2-1; the D is unclear. Sequences were obtained from peripheral blood. The sequence was obtained from a woman aged 40 to 55 who had recovered from COVID-19. The CDR3 protein is CAASTYNEQFF. CDR3 in DNA: TGTGCCGCCAGCACTTACAATGAGCAGTTCTTC.